One and the same sample provided the 7 T cell receptor beta chains below, sequenced in a study of vaccination effects on CD4 cells after COVID-19. TCRdb's copy holds only in-frame clones and misses some; the assay was immunoSEQ multiplex PCR. The table includes some 68,000 clones, 80% detected once. Expansion with viral peptide pools was applied to antigen-specific CD4+ T cells by the ViraFEST assay prior to sequencing. Subsequent to a culture period of 10 to 11 days, CD4+ T cells were isolated. The vaccine recipients had no prior SARS-CoV-2 infection, with negative nucleocapsid antibodies. These receptors' targets are unknown. This material consisted of CD4+ T cells from PBMCs cultured with SARS-CoV-2 spike peptides, taken before COVID-19 vaccination. These TCRs come from a human donor who received a COVID-19 vaccine.

This clone was recorded only once. This sequence joins TRBV6-1 and TRBJ1-1, with a weak D call TRBD1 (5 bases). The V gene lost 6 bases and the J gene lost 11 bases, with 13 bases spanning the gap. CDR3 length: 11 amino acids. From germline, CDR1 is MNHNS and CDR2 SASEGT. CDR3 sequence: CASRTVGDAFF. DNA for the CDR3: TGTGCCAGCAGGACCGTAGGGGATGCTTTCTTT.

In nucleotides, the CDR3 is TGTGCCAGCAGCTTAACTGAATATGGCTACACCTTC. It is translated as CASSLTEYGYTF. The rearrangement joins TRBV7-2 to TRBJ1-2, with D unclear. Trimming left V 2 bases short and J 5 bases short, with 6 bases between. Germline V gives CDR1 SGHTA, CDR2 FQGNSA. The CDR3 contains 12 residues.

This sequence joins TRBV12-3 or TRBV12-4 and TRBJ1-1; D is ambiguous. There are 11 residues in the CDR3. V lost 5 bases, J lost 4 bases, and 5 bases lay in between. CDR3 residues: CASSRSTEAFF. In DNA, the CDR3 is TGTGCCAGCAGTAGGAGCACTGAAGCTTTCTTT.

This clone was observed once. This rearrangement joins TRBV29-1 to TRBJ2-5; D is unclear. The CDR3 has 13 amino acids. V gave up 4 bases and J gave up 3 bases, with 12 bases separating them. CDR1 and CDR2 (germline): SQVTM, ANQGSEA. DNA for the CDR3: TGCAGCGTTGGGGCTGTGACTGAAGAGACCCAGTACTTC. As protein: CSVGAVTEETQYF.

The chain carries TRBV28 and TRBJ2-5; D gene unclear. V gave up 2 bases and J gave up 1 base, with 8 bases separating them. Germline V gene lookup returns CDR1 MDHEN and CDR2 SYDVKM. CDR3 length equals 14 residues. CDR3: CASSLVAFQETQYF. The CDR3 nucleotides read TGTGCCAGCAGTTTAGTTGCGTTCCAAGAGACCCAGTACTTC.

The chain uses TRBV19 and TRBJ1-1; D is unclear. V dropped 1 base and J dropped 0 bases, with 12 bases sitting between them. The CDR3 sequence is 16 residues long. CDR1 LNHDA and CDR2 SQIVND come from the germline V gene (reference sequence). The CDR3: CASSIVSGIMNTEAFF. CDR3 sequence (DNA): TGTGCCAGTAGTATAGTGTCCGGGATCATGAACACTGAAGCTTTCTTT.

This clone was counted once. This chain links TRBV29-1 with TRBJ2-3, with D possibly TRBD1 on 6 matching bases. Looked up from germline, CDR1 is SQVTM and CDR2 is ANQGSEA. V was clipped by 4 bases and J by 4 bases, with 15 bases between them. CDR3 size: 14 residues. This chain's CDR3 is CSVAGTSEADTQYF. In DNA, the CDR3 is TGCAGCGTTGCCGGGACAAGTGAGGCAGATACGCAGTATTTT.